These T cell receptor beta chains were read from a single sample in a study of cytomegalovirus exposure and HLA in healthy donors. Measured with immunoSEQ multiplex PCR; TCRdb has only the in-frame clones, and not every one. The repertoire holds approximately 160,000 clones, 76% seen once, with 0.6% to 0.95% in the top ten. Sequencing was done on a sample of PBMCs. Receptors originate from a female donor in good health and CMV-seronegative. CDR3s include the opening cysteine and the closing phenylalanine or tryptophan. D genes are given only for firm matches. Clone size appears in some rows only: once, few, many, or a class for an expanded clone.

j_call	d_call	clone_size	v_call	cdr3_aa	cdr3_nt
TRBJ2-3	TRBD2	-	TRBV10-3	CAIAGQEGLAGGKDTQYF	TGTGCCATCGCCGGGCAGGAAGGACTAGCGGGAGGGAAAGATACGCAGTATTTT
TRBJ2-7	-	-	TRBV11-2	CASSLAGHSYEQYF	TGTGCCAGCAGCTTAGCGGGACACTCCTACGAGCAGTACTTC
TRBJ1-2	-	-	TRBV30	CAWSNLGAAEGRYTF	TGTGCCTGGAGTAACTTGGGGGCCGCGGAAGGTCGCTACACCTTC
TRBJ2-7	TRBD2	-	TRBV6-6	CASSYSPSGISYEQYF	TGTGCCAGCAGTTACTCGCCTAGCGGGATCTCCTACGAGCAGTACTTC
TRBJ2-5	TRBD2	few	TRBV9	CASSVARAGGETQYF	TGTGCCAGCAGCGTAGCTCGGGCGGGAGGAGAGACCCAGTACTTC
TRBJ2-3	-	-	TRBV4-1	CASSLTSVRTDTQYF	TGCGCCAGCAGCCTTACTAGTGTTCGGACAGATACGCAGTATTTT
TRBJ2-7	TRBD2	-	TRBV7-9	CASSFYGMGRDEQYF	TGTGCCAGCAGCTTCTACGGGATGGGGAGGGACGAGCAGTACTTC
TRBJ2-7	TRBD2	-	TRBV6-4	CASTGLAGLLSYGQYF	TGTGCCAGCACGGGACTAGCGGGGCTGTTGTCCTACGGGCAGTACTTC
TRBJ1-1	-	-	TRBV6-5	CASSEFGGTEAFF	TGTGCCAGCAGTGAATTCGGGGGCACTGAAGCTTTCTTT
TRBJ2-2	TRBD2	-	TRBV9	CASSVSGGDIGELFF	TGTGCCAGCAGCGTAAGCGGGGGCGATATCGGGGAGCTGTTTTTT
TRBJ2-2	-	-	TRBV5-1	CASSLSSGDTGELFF	TGCGCCAGCAGCTTAAGTAGCGGAGACACCGGGGAGCTGTTTTTT
TRBJ2-3	-	-	TRBV5-1	CASSLGSYPSTDTQYF	TGCGCCAGCAGCTTGGGGTCCTACCCTAGCACAGATACGCAGTATTTT
TRBJ2-5	-	-	TRBV30	CAWSVSGETQYF	TGTGCCTGGAGTGTAAGCGGGGAGACCCAGTACTTC
TRBJ2-7	-	-	TRBV5-1	CASSLEVGGLYEQYF	TGCGCCAGCAGCCTCGAAGTGGGGGGGCTCTACGAGCAGTACTTC
TRBJ2-7	TRBD2	-	TRBV29-1	CSVVSGASGRHEQYF	TGCAGCGTTGTCTCTGGGGCTAGCGGGAGACACGAGCAGTACTTC
TRBJ1-5	TRBD1	-	TRBV6-1	CASSEGTGFQPQHF	TGTGCCAGCAGTGAAGGGACAGGGTTTCAGCCCCAGCATTTT
TRBJ2-7	TRBD1	few	TRBV6-6	CASSFDRGSEQYF	TGTGCCAGCAGTTTCGACAGGGGGTCCGAGCAGTACTTC
TRBJ1-2	TRBD1	few	TRBV4-3	CASSQVWQGVSGYTF	TGCGCCAGCAGCCAAGTATGGCAGGGGGTTAGTGGCTACACCTTC
TRBJ2-7	-	-	TRBV7-8	CASSLGWPEQYF	TGTGCCAGCAGCTTAGGTTGGCCGGAGCAGTACTTC
TRBJ2-6	TRBD1	-	TRBV7-6	CASSYPGTGSRGANVLTF	TGTGCCAGCAGTTACCCCGGGACAGGATCTCGGGGGGCCAACGTCCTGACTTTC